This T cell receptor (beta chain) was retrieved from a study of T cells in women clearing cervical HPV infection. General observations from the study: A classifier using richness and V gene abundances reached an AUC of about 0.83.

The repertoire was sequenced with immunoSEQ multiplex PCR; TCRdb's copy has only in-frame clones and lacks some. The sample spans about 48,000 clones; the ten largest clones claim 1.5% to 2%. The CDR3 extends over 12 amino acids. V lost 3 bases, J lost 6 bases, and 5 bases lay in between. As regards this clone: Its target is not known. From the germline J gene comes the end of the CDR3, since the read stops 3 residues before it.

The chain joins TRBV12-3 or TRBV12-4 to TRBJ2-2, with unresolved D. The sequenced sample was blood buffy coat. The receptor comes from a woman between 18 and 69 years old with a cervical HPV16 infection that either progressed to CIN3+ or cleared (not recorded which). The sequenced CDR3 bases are TGTGCCAGCAGTTTTTGGCCCGGGGAG. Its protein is CASSFWPGE. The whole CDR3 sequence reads CASSFWPGELFF.